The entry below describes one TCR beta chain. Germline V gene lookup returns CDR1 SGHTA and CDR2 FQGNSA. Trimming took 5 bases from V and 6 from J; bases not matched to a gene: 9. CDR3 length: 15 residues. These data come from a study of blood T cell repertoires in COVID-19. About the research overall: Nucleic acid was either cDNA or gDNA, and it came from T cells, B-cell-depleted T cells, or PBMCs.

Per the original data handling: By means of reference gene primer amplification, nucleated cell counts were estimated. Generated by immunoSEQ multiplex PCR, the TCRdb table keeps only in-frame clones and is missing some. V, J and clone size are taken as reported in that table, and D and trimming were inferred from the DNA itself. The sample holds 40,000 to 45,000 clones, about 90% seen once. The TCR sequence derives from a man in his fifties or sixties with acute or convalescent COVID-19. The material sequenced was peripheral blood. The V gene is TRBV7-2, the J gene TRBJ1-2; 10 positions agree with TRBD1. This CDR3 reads CASSPFPGQGHGYTF. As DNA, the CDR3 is TGTGCCAGCAGCCCCTTCCCGGGACAGGGGCATGGCTACACCTTC.